The sequence of this TCR beta chain was determined in a study of T cell responses to AZD1222 COVID-19 vaccine. Produced via immunoSEQ multiplex PCR; TCRdb's table is partial and in-frame only. The sample yields over 150,000 clones, about nine tenths seen once. Study results and limitations: Baseline seropositives among AZD1222 recipients totaled only six. A reported finding is that nearly half of spike-specific TCRs target unmutated variant regions. Compared with day 0, the breadth and depth of the Spike-specific TCR repertoire rose significantly after two doses of AZD1222. Distributed over spike, vaccine-associated CD4 TCRs predominated at 160-218 and 743-854.

As concerns this clone: Its cognate antigen is unknown.

The CDR3 contains 14 residues. V lost 7 bases and J lost 4, with 16 bases in between. CDR1 is MDHEN and CDR2 is SYDVKM in the germline V gene. This receptor was taken from an adult in good health. Sequenced material: peripheral blood, taken on day 0 of AZD1222 vaccination. The chain combines TRBV28 with TRBJ1-2; weak D call: TRBD1 (5 bases). As DNA, the CDR3 is TGTGCCAGCACCTTTTCGTGGGGGATCTATGGCTACACCTTC. Protein: CASTFSWGIYGYTF.